These 4 T cell receptor beta chains were sequenced from one sample in a study of cytomegalovirus exposure and HLA in healthy donors. Some clones are missing from TCRdb's copy, which holds only in-frame ones; the method was immunoSEQ multiplex PCR. The sample lists around 300,000 clones; roughly 90% were seen once. Sequences were obtained from PBMCs. These receptors were obtained from a woman younger than 35 in good health and CMV-seronegative.

The V call is TRBV18, the J call TRBJ2-7, with D perhaps TRBD1 or TRBD2 (6 bases each). The CDR3 contains 13 residues. With 10 bases removed from V and 3 bases from J, the gap between germline ends came to 16 bases. Germline assignment: CDR1 KGHSH and CDR2 LQKENI. In DNA, the CDR3 is TGTGCCACCTCGGGGGCCCCTGGCTACGAGCAGTACTTC. The encoded protein is CATSGAPGYEQYF.

V and J are TRBV18 and TRBJ1-2; the D is unclear. V lost 1 base to trimming and J lost 4 bases, with 7 bases between them. This CDR3 spans 13 amino acids. Germline V gene lookup returns CDR1 KGHSH and CDR2 LQKENI. This CDR3 is CASSPLRGYGYTF. Here the CDR3 DNA reads TGTGCCAGCTCACCACTGCGAGGCTATGGCTACACCTTC.

The chain carries TRBV5-1 and TRBJ2-5; tentative D call: TRBD2 (5 bases). The CDR3 is made up of 14 amino acids. V was clipped by 0 bases and J by 3 bases, with 9 bases between them. Germline CDR1 and CDR2: SGHRS and YFSETQ. The CDR3 DNA follows: TGCGCCAGCAGCTTGGTTGCGGGCGAAGAGACCCAGTACTTC. Residues: CASSLVAGEETQYF.

The chain uses TRBV6-1 and TRBJ2-7; 7 bases match TRBD1. V trimming: 5 bases; J trimming: 5 bases; junction bases outside the gene matches: 9. The CDR3 is 14 amino acids. The germline V gene encodes CDR1 MNHNS and CDR2 SASEGT. CDR3 residues: CASSPNRGPDEQYF. CDR3 in DNA: TGTGCCAGCAGTCCCAACAGGGGTCCGGACGAGCAGTACTTC.